A single TCR beta chain is shown here with its context. Sample time point: newly diagnosed GD, antithyroid drugs for less than 3 months. After RNA was extracted from PBMCs, the TCR library was made from it. This sample is drawn from a study of regulatory T cells in long-lasting Graves disease. The CDR3 loop spans 14 amino acids. V lost 4 bases to trimming and J lost 8 bases; unmatched junction nucleotides: 8. Looked up from germline, CDR1 is MDHEN and CDR2 is SYDVKM. Building the TCR beta libraries relied on iRepertoire HTBI primers, and CDR3 regions underwent Arm-PCR. TCRdb analysed the multiplex PCR reads with MiXCR anew, one entry per CDR3 protein. Among roughly 500,000 distinct CDR3 sequences listed, roughly 15% were seen once. This sample was also put to use in a study of T cells in Graves' hyperthyroidism and ophthalmopathy.

The input for sequencing was peripheral blood mononuclear cells (PBMCs), taken at new diagnosis, from a patient treated with antithyroid drugs. This chain links TRBV28 with TRBJ1-3; the match to TRBD1 covers 7 bases. The sequence was collected from a woman aged 50 to 65 with Graves disease. The DNA of the CDR3 is TGTGCCAGCAGTTCACCCGACAGGGCTTACACCATATATTTT. Translation gives CASSSPDRAYTIYF.